The following is a TCR beta chain sequence with its context. Its antigen has not been determined. No per-base quality is available; no much larger clone lies one base away. Inclusive of the bounding cysteine and phenylalanine, the CDR3 is 17 residues long. Only CDR3 DNA remains: 51 bases, in frame from the first base. The CDR1 and CDR2 encoded by the germline V gene are SGHTA and FQGNSA. Clipping removes 0 bases from V and 4 bases from J, with 4 as the unmatched junction base count. The data stem from a study of CD8+ T cells in alopecia areata (dated by TCRdb to the late 2010s). For context, the study as a whole: The treated patients, all with moderate-to-severe alopecia areata, were enrolled in an open-label pilot trial of oral tofacitinib given at 5 to 10 mg twice daily. Tofacitinib was administered for 6 to 18 months, and 6 months of follow-up off drug were then conducted to assess delayed response and recurrence. The SALT score, which quantifies the percentage of affected scalp surface area, was used to measure disease severity in treated patients. The study used high-throughput TCRbeta sequencing to examine T cell clonal expansion in alopecia areata, in both the C3H/HeJ mouse model and human patients. On the human side, TCRbeta sequencing was run on scalp tissue and on sorted CD4+ and CD8+ peripheral blood T cells from healthy controls and from alopecia areata patients with either patchy or totalis/universalis disease. Patients on tofacitinib were biopsied at baseline and after 4 and 24 weeks of treatment, and several of the patients also had a later scalp biopsy. Scalp clonality was compared across normal scalp (n=4), patchy alopecia areata scalp (n=8), and alopecia totalis/universalis scalp (n=8). RNA was obtained with the PAXgene miRNA kit for fixed scalp, the miRNeasy kit for PBMCs, and the RNeasy kit for mouse skin. Amplification of TCRbeta CDR3 regions was done by immunoSEQ multiplex PCR using 35 Vbeta forward primers and 13 Jbeta reverse primers. Summary of the overall study and its limitations: During tofacitinib treatment, many expanded lesional clones stuck around in both scalp and blood, and this persistence may partly explain why relapse happens after treatment is stopped. Tofacitinib significantly lowered scalp clonality and the number of expanded CD8+ clones among the top 100 scalp clones. The treated cohort was small, with a single nonresponder, so links between baseline CD8+ expansion and response need larger studies. Unlike mouse skin, where gammadelta T cells dominate, normal human skin contains resident alphabeta T cells that get sequenced too, which complicates analysis of the scalp TCR repertoire. Compared with mice, TCR sequences shared between patients were less clear, possibly partly because of HLA diversity across the patient population. Lesional scalp, especially in alopecia totalis/universalis, showed higher clonality and more expanded CD8+ clones than normal scalp, suggesting antigenic drive.

The treatment or condition label for this specimen denotes: oral pan-JAK inhibitor, 5-10 mg twice daily. From alopecia areata patients, peripheral blood was collected along with lesional scalp punch biopsies. After PBMCs were isolated by density centrifugation and stained for CD3, CD4 and CD8, a FACSAria was used to sort CD4+ and CD8+ T cells. Libraries were constructed by the immunoSEQ multiplex PCR assay. For TCR sequencing, RNA was extracted from every sample and reverse transcribed into cDNA to serve as template. SuperScript III was used to make first-strand cDNA, primed with a 2:1 mix of oligo-dT and random hexamers. A synthetic immune receptor repertoire was used to gauge amplification bias, and whatever bias remained was removed computationally. Regarding the original processing steps: Raw reads were preprocessed for error removal, and CDR3 was defined according to IMGT conventions as running from the conserved cysteine to phenylalanine. Clonality was calculated as 1 minus Shannon entropy normalized by log2 of the number of productive unique TCRs. Whether scalp clones were CD4 or CD8 was inferred by matching scalp TCRbeta sequences against CD4 and CD8 repertoires sorted from blood. TCRdb provides this immuneACCESS table in a form limited to in-frame rearrangements. Some clones are lacking; in checked studies, under half of them reflect an unresolved V gene, and why the rest are absent is not known. That table is the source of V, J and clone size, and D and trimming were worked out from the DNA. Across this sample there are 150,000 to 200,000 clones, with roughly 70% seen only once. About 1.3% of the sample is taken by the ten largest.

The chain is made from TRBV7-2 and TRBJ2-3, with 13 bases in between that match TRBD2. The sample in question was CD4+ T cells sorted from blood, obtained at approximately week 49, from a patient treated with tofacitinib. The receptor's source is a human donor with alopecia areata. The CDR3 reads CASSLADGLAGADTQYF. The nucleotides are TGTGCCAGCAGCTTAGCGGACGGACTAGCGGGAGCAGATACGCAGTATTTT.